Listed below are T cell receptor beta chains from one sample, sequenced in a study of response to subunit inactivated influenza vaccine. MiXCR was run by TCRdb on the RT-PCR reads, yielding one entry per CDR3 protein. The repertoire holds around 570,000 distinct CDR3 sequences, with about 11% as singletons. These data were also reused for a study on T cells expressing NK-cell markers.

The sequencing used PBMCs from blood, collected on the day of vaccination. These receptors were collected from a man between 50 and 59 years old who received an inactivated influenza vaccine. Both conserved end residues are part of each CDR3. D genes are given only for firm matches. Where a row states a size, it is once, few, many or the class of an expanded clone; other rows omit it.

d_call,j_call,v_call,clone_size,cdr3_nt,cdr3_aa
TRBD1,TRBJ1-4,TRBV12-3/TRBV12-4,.,TGTGCCAGCTGGGGGGTACAGGGGCAACTGTTTTTT,CASWGVQGQLFF
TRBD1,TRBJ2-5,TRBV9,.,TGTGCCAGCAGCCTTACCCCGGGGACAGCTCAAGGAGAGACCCAGTACTTC,CASSLTPGTAQGETQYF
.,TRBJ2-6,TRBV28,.,TGTGCCAGCAGGGGGGGTGGGGCCAACGTCCTGACTTTC,CASRGGGANVLTF
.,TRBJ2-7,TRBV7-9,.,TGTGCCAGCAGCTTATTGTTCAGCTCCTACGAGCAGTACTTC,CASSLLFSSYEQYF
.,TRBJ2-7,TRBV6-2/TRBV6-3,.,TGTGCCAGCAGTTACCACCAGGGTTACGAGCAGTACTTC,CASSYHQGYEQYF
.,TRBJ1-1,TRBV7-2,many,TGTGCCAGCAGCCCGAACCTACAAGGGTACACTGAAGCTTTCTTT,CASSPNLQGYTEAFF
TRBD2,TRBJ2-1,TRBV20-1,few,TGCAGTGCCCCCTCCCTAGCGGGAGGGTCCTACAATGAGCAGTTCTTC,CSAPSLAGGSYNEQFF
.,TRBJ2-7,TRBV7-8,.,TGTGCCAGCAGCACCAGACTAGGACGTGGGAGGGAGCAGTACTTC,CASSTRLGRGREQYF
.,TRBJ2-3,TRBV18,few,TGTGCCAGCTCACCGCTCTCCCTTCGGGGCACAGATACGCAGTATTTT,CASSPLSLRGTDTQYF
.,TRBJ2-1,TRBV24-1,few,TGTGCCACCAGTGACCCTGTCCAGGGGACGCCCTACAATGAGCAGTTCTTC,CATSDPVQGTPYNEQFF
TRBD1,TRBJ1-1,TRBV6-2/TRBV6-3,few,TGTGCCAGCACGGGGACAGTGAACACTGAAGCTTTCTTT,CASTGTVNTEAFF
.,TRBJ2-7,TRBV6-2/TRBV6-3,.,TGTGCCAGCGGTCGAAGAGGGATTCTATCCTACGAGCAGTACTTC,CASGRRGILSYEQYF
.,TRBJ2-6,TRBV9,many,TGTGCCAGCAGCGCCCATGACAGCCACTCTGGGGCCAACGTCCTGACTTTC,CASSAHDSHSGANVLTF
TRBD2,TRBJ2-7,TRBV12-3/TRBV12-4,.,TGTGCCAGCAGTGGGACTAGCGTCTACGAGCAGTACTTC,CASSGTSVYEQYF
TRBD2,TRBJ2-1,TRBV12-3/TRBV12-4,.,TGTGCCAGCAGTTTGGCGGGAGGGCCCCTGTTCTTC,CASSLAGGPLFF
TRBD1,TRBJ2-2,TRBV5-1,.,TGCGCCAGCATCTTGGACAGGCTAGAGAACACCGGGGAGCTGTTTTTT,CASILDRLENTGELFF
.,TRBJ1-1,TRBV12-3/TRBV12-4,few,TGTGCCAGCAAAAGCAGTGGGTCGCGGGCTTTCTTT,CASKSSGSRAFF
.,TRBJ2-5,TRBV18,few,TGTGCCAGCTCACCGGTGACAGCACAAGAGACCCAGTACTTC,CASSPVTAQETQYF
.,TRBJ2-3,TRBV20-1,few,TGCAGTGCTCCCAATCGGCGGGCCAACACAGATACGCAGTATTTT,CSAPNRRANTDTQYF
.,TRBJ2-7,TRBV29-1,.,TGCAGCGTTGTTCTGGGCGGAATATACGAGCAGTACTTC,CSVVLGGIYEQYF
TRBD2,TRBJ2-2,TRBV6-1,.,TGTGCCAGCACCTTCGGGGAGGGCTCGGACACCGGGGAGCTGTTTTTT,CASTFGEGSDTGELFF
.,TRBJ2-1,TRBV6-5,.,TGTGCCAGCAGTTACAGGGCCGGACGCAATGAGCAGTTCTTC,CASSYRAGRNEQFF
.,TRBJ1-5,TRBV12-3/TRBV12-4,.,TGTGCCAGCAGCCCTGGACACGGAGTAAATCAGCCCCAGCATTTT,CASSPGHGVNQPQHF
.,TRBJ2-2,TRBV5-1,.,TGCGCCAGCAGTAGCCGGCAGGGGATAGGGGAGCTGTTTTTT,CASSSRQGIGELFF
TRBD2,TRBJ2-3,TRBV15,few,TGTGCCACCAGCGATAGACTAGCGGGCCCCACAGATACGCAGTATTTT,CATSDRLAGPTDTQYF
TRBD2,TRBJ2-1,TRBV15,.,TGTGCCACCAGCAGACGCCCCGGGACTAGCTTTCAGTTCTTC,CATSRRPGTSFQFF
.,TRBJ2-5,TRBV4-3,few,TGCGCCAGCAGCCAAGATTGGGCGGGGGCGGAAGAGACCCAGTACTTC,CASSQDWAGAEETQYF
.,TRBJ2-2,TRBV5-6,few,TGTGCCAGCAGCTTGGTCAAAACCGGGGAGCTGTTTTTT,CASSLVKTGELFF
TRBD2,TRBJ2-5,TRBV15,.,TGTGCCACCAGCAGAGATCCACTAGCGGGAGGGCCTCTACAAGAGACCCAGTACTTC,CATSRDPLAGGPLQETQYF
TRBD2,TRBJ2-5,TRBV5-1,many,TGCGCCAGCAGCTTGGGGCCAGCGGGGGGACAAGAGACCCAGTACTTC,CASSLGPAGGQETQYF
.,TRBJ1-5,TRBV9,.,TGTGCCAGCAGCTCAAGTGGAGGGATCAATCAGCCCCAGCATTTT,CASSSSGGINQPQHF
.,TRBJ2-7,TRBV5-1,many,TGCGCCAGCGGTGAATACTACGAGCAGTACTTC,CASGEYYEQYF
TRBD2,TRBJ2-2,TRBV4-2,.,TGTGCCAGCAGCCAAACTAGCGGGGGCATCACCGGGGAGCTGTTTTTT,CASSQTSGGITGELFF
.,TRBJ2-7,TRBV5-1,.,TGCGCCAGCAGCTTGATGGGCACGTCCTACGAGCAGTACTTC,CASSLMGTSYEQYF
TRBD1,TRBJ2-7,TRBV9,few,TGTGCCAGCAGCGAGGCGGACAGGTCCTACGAGCAGTACTTC,CASSEADRSYEQYF
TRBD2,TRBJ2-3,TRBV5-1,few,TGCGCCAGCACCTTGGGGCTAGCGGGAACCACAGATACGCAGTATTTT,CASTLGLAGTTDTQYF
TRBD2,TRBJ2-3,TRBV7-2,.,TGTGCCAGCAGCATGCTACTAGCGACCCGGGGCACAGATACGCAGTATTTT,CASSMLLATRGTDTQYF
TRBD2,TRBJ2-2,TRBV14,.,TGTGCCAGCAGCCAAGATACGACTAGCGGGAACACCGGGGAGCTGTTTTTT,CASSQDTTSGNTGELFF
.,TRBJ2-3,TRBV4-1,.,TGCGCCAGCAGCCAAGATGTTCAGGGTTGGAGAGATACGCAGTATTTT,CASSQDVQGWRDTQYF
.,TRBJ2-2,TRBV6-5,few,TGTGCCAGCAGTTACAGTCGGACAGTCGCGAACACCGGGGAGCTGTTTTTT,CASSYSRTVANTGELFF
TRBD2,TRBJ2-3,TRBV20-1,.,TGCAGTGCTAGAGATCCGACTAGCGGGGGGCGTGATACGCAGTATTTT,CSARDPTSGGRDTQYF
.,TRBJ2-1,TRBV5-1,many,TGCGCCAGCAGCTTGAGGGAGCGCGGTCATGAGCAGTTCTTC,CASSLRERGHEQFF
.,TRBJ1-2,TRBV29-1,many,TGCAGCGTTGAGGGGGATCTCTATGGCTACACCTTC,CSVEGDLYGYTF
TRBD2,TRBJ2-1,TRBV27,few,TGTGCCAGCAGTTTTCCGGGAGGGTTTGAGCAGCTCTTC,CASSFPGGFEQLF
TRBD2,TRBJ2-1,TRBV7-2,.,TGTGCCAGCAGCTTAAGGGGAGGCCCCGGGGGGGGTGAGCAGTTCTTC,CASSLRGGPGGGEQFF
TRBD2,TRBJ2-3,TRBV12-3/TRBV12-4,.,TGTGCCAGCACGGTCCGGGGGGGAGATACGCAGTATTTT,CASTVRGGDTQYF
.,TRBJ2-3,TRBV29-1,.,TGCAGCGTACGGGAAACGGGGGATACGCAGTATTTT,CSVRETGDTQYF
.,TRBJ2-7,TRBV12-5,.,TGTGCAAGCGCAAAAGGTGGCGGAAGTTACGAGCAGTACTTC,CASAKGGGSYEQYF
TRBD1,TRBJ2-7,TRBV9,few,TGTGCCAGCAGCGTGGACAGGGGCCCGGGAGTAGAGCAGTACTTC,CASSVDRGPGVEQYF
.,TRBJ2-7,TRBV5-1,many,TGCGCCAGCAGCTTGGGGACAGCCGATTACGAGCAGTACTTC,CASSLGTADYEQYF
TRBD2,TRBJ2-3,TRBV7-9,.,TGTGCCAGCAACCTAGCGGGGCTAAGAGCAGATACGCAGTATTTT,CASNLAGLRADTQYF
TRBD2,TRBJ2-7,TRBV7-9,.,TGTGCCAGCAGCCCAAGGACTAGCGGGAGTTCCGAGCAGTACTTC,CASSPRTSGSSEQYF
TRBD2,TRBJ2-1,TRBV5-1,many,TGCGCCAGCAGCTTGGGCCTAGCGGGAGGGCTTCTCTACAATGAGCAGTTCTTC,CASSLGLAGGLLYNEQFF
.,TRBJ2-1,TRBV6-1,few,TGTGCCAGCGGCCCAGGTCACAGAGGGTACAATGAGCAGTTCTTC,CASGPGHRGYNEQFF
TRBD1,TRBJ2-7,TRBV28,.,TGTGCCAGCTCTTCCGGGACAGCTGGCTACGAGCAGTACTTC,CASSSGTAGYEQYF